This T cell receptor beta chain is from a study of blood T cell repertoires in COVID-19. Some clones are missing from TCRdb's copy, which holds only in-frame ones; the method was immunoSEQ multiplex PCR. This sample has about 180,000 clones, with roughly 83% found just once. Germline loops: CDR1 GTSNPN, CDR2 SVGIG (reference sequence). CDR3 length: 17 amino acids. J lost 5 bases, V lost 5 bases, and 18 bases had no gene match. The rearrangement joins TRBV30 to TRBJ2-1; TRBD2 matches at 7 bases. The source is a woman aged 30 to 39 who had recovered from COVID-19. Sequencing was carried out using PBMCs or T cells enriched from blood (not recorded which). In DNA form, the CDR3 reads TGTGCCTGGCATGGTGGCGGGAGAGCACGGGGTAACAATGAGCAGTTCTTC. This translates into CAWHGGGRARGNNEQFF.